This TCR beta chain was sequenced in a study of T and B cells in COVID-19 patients. Findings and limits, study-wide: Patients with COVID-19 reportedly showed strongly skewed T cell receptor beta variable and joining gene usage.

TRB was amplified from approximately 250-480 ng of blood genomic DNA. Multiplex PCR with BIOMED2 TRB-A/B primer pools amplified TRB rearrangements. TCRdb re-called the multiplex PCR reads through MiXCR, storing one row per CDR3 protein. Of 10,000 or so distinct CDR3 sequences detected, roughly 31% appear once; the ten largest clones hold roughly 19%. This clonotype was picked up a small number of times. Its antigen is still unknown. Germline-derived CDR1 and CDR2 are MNHEY and SMNVEV (reference sequence). Trimming pared 5 bases from V and 2 bases from J, leaving 16 bases between. The CDR3 loop spans 15 amino acids.

The specimen sequenced was blood. This receptor was taken from a human donor with active COVID-19. This chain uses TRBV27 with TRBJ2-7; TRBD1 or TRBD2 may be the D gene (5 bases each). The CDR3 loop reads CASSPGAKTTYEQYF. CDR3 nucleotide sequence: TGTGCCAGCAGTCCCGGGGCGAAGACGACCTACGAGCAGTACTTC.